This section outlines one TCR beta chain sequence together with its context. No cognate antigen has been identified for it. Base-call qualities are not available, and no considerably larger clone is one nucleotide away. Using the deep immunoSEQ assay, multiplex PCR amplified TCR CDR3 regions from genomic DNA. Extracted genomic DNA from each cell subset was distributed evenly across all wells of several immunoSEQ 96-well plates, and each plate was treated as a replicate. For sorted subsets, about 0.2 ug genomic DNA, equal to some 28,000 T cell genomes, was loaded into each replicate PCR. Purified libraries were quantified with a Qubit 3.0 fluorometer, sized on a Bioanalyzer 2100, and re-quantified with the KAPA Library Quantification kit. Each immunoSEQ 96-well plate was sequenced on its own single-read 150-cycle Illumina NextSeq 550 flow cell. Per the source publication's procedure: The immunoSEQ output contained only junctional sequences without quality scores, so filtering could not match that applied to full-length reads. To assign V/J genes and CDR3, sequences were annotated against IMGT germline references using PyIR, a Python wrapper for IgBLAST v1.9. Reads were filtered out if the reads had weak V/J assignments (E-value above 1e-6), no CDR3, stop codons, out-of-frame junctions, or ambiguous translated residues. A V3J clonotype was defined by an identical inferred V gene, J gene, and CDR3 amino acid sequence. To compute the percentage overlap between repertoires, the number of shared unique clonotypes was divided by the size of the smaller repertoire. RTK rarefaction, the Chao1 estimator, and Recon v2.1 estimates of unobserved clonotypes were used to assess repertoire richness. Generation probabilities were computed with OLGA for all TCRbeta clonotypes obtained by the gDNA method from a handful of donors. TCRdb holds this immuneACCESS table with in-frame rearrangements only. Some clones are missing; in checked studies, unresolved V genes explain under half, and the rest has no known cause. V, J and clone size are those of that table, while D and trimming were read from the DNA. Here the sample has about 1.5 million clones; around 97% occur a single time. The top ten clones comprise over 1% of the sample.

The donors were healthy, HIV-negative adults with no recently reported acute infections or vaccinations. All donors were Caucasian adults living in Nashville, Tennessee, USA. CD4+ T cells were enriched through magnetic negative selection, after which naive cells were positively selected on CD45RA and the remaining negative fraction served as the memory subset. Blood was collected by leukapheresis, and PBMCs were isolated by Ficoll-Histopaque density gradient centrifugation and then cryopreserved in liquid nitrogen vapor phase. Analytical flow cytometry was used to check the purity and quantity of each magnetically sorted T cell population. Genomic DNA was isolated from each sorted fraction and quantified by UV absorbance on a Nanodrop 2000c. Inclusive of the bounding cysteine and phenylalanine, the CDR3 is 12 residues long. CDR3 DNA is the only sequence kept; it has 36 bases, read in frame from the first base. V and J are truncated by 4 bases and 3 bases respectively, leaving an intervening sequence of 7 bases. CDR1 and CDR2 were assigned from the germline V gene as KGHSH and LQKENI.

The data were taken from a study of shared clonotypes between healthy human individuals (TCRdb year 2020). The study in broad terms: Three men and two women, aged 18 to 49 years, made up the cohort. For each donor, CD4 naive and CD4 memory were each run on three plates, CD8 naive on two plates, and CD8 memory on one plate. To estimate repertoire size and how much clonotype sharing occurs between individuals, the study deeply sequenced the blood TCR repertoires of roughly 5 healthy adults. To increase sequencing depth and limit assay-specific biases, different laboratories used diverse techniques to prepare libraries and sequence TCR repertoires. Between about 0.85 and 10 billion PBMCs per donor were obtained by leukapheresis. General findings and caveats noted by the study authors: Higher generation probabilities were observed for clonotypes shared by all four sorted-subset donors than for non-shared clonotypes. Sharing across a few donors was observed for about 5% of naive CD4, less than 4% of naive CD8, 2% to 2.5% of memory CD4, and over 0.3% of memory CD8 clonotypes. Even with the large sequencing depth, rarefaction of the sorted-subset datasets indicated that sequencing was incomplete. Only blood was sampled, and tissue TCR repertoires likely differ from those in blood. Pairwise subsampling led to the expectation that sequencing depth would affect the degree of clonotype sharing among donors. Because the study included a small number of donors, the genetic and exposure-history diversity represented was limited. Naive subsets generally had larger estimated clonotype richness than memory subsets did.

The sequencing input was naive CD4+ T cells sorted from blood. The meaning of the sample's cell subset or site label: CD45RA+ positively selected. The rearrangement joined TRBV18 to TRBJ2-7; no D gene can be assigned with confidence. The TCR sequence derives from a man aged 25-45 years in good health. The CDR3 protein sequence reads: CASSLRGYEQYF. The base sequence is TGTGCCAGCTCACTAAGAGGCTACGAGCAGTACTTC.